These T cell receptor beta chains were read from a single sample in a study of CD8 T cells in Susac syndrome. TCRdb ran MiXCR on the immunoSEQ multiplex PCR reads and lists one entry per CDR3 protein. The sample includes roughly 200,000 distinct CDR3 sequences, roughly 94% seen only once; the top ten take 0.095% to 0.12%. The specimen was CD4+ T cells from PBMCs. These receptors were taken from a human donor in good health. CDR3s include the opening cysteine and the closing phenylalanine or tryptophan. The D gene is left open where the match is weak. The size of a clone is reported for some rows only, either as once, few or many, or as a class for expanded clones.

d_gene | j_gene | v_gene | abundance | CDR3aa | CDR3nt
. | TRBJ2-3 | TRBV5-1 | . | CASSQNGGNLNTQYF | TGCGCCAGCAGCCAGAATGGGGGGAACCTTAATACGCAGTATTTT
. | TRBJ1-1 | TRBV29-1 | . | CSVDGLGNTEAFF | TGCAGCGTTGATGGACTGGGGAACACTGAAGCTTTCTTT
. | TRBJ2-5 | TRBV7-9 | . | CASSFQGWVAQETQYF | TGTGCCAGCAGCTTCCAGGGATGGGTCGCCCAAGAGACCCAGTACTTC
. | TRBJ1-5 | TRBV11-2 | few | CASSLVGLSNQPQHF | TGTGCCAGCAGCTTAGTAGGGTTAAGCAATCAGCCCCAGCATTTT
. | TRBJ2-1 | TRBV7-6 | . | CASRASGEQFF | TGTGCCAGCAGAGCCAGCGGTGAGCAGTTCTTC
. | TRBJ1-2 | TRBV5-1 | . | CASSDSHSNYGYTF | TGCGCCAGCAGCGACAGTCACTCTAACTATGGCTACACCTTC
. | TRBJ1-5 | TRBV20-1 | . | CSASGGASGGNQPQHF | TGCAGTGCTAGCGGGGGGGCGAGCGGTGGGAATCAGCCCCAGCATTTT
TRBD2 | TRBJ2-3 | TRBV4-1 | once | CASSQEAGGADTQYF | TGCGCCAGCAGCCAAGAGGCGGGAGGGGCGGATACGCAGTATTTT
. | TRBJ2-1 | TRBV5-6 | . | CASSFFGMYNEQFF | TGTGCCAGCAGCTTTTTTGGTATGTACAATGAGCAGTTCTTC
TRBD1 | TRBJ1-1 | TRBV6-1 | . | CASSNPWDRADTEAFF | TGTGCCAGCAGTAATCCCTGGGACAGGGCGGACACTGAAGCTTTCTTT
TRBD2 | TRBJ2-2 | TRBV29-1 | . | CSGTGTSSTGELFF | TGCAGCGGGACCGGGACTAGTTCCACCGGGGAGCTGTTTTTT
TRBD1 | TRBJ2-7 | TRBV20-1 | . | CSAAGTGVSYEQYF | TGCAGTGCCGCCGGGACAGGTGTTTCCTACGAGCAGTACTTC
. | TRBJ1-1 | TRBV14 | . | CASSQDLPGLNTEAFF | TGTGCCAGCAGCCAAGATCTGCCGGGGCTCAACACTGAAGCTTTCTTT
TRBD2 | TRBJ2-3 | TRBV27 | . | CASSFSGVSTDTQYF | TGTGCCAGCAGTTTTAGCGGGGTTAGCACAGATACGCAGTATTTT
. | TRBJ2-1 | TRBV11-2 | . | CASTPPFQEQFF | TGTGCCAGCACCCCCCCGTTTCAGGAGCAGTTCTTC